This T cell receptor beta chain derives from a study of blood T cells in healthy people across ages. Next came a second PCR, run for about 7 to 12 cycles, which used a sample-barcoded 5' primer along with a J-beta primer mix. TCRdb re-derived calls from the 5' RACE reads in MiXCR, one entry per CDR3 protein. The data contain about 1.5 million distinct CDR3 sequences, 35% to 45% of them singletons. This clonotype was seen a single time. Looked up from germline, CDR1 is MGHRA and CDR2 is YSYEKL. This CDR3 comprises 14 residues. The chain uses TRBV4-1 and TRBJ2-7; D unresolved. Gene TRBJ2-5 matches the end of the DNA better, so the J call may be wrong. The TCR sequence derives from a woman aged 18-30 years in good health. The material sequenced was blood. Here the CDR3 DNA reads TGCGCCAGCAGCCACTTTGAAGGGTTTGAGACCCAGTACTTC. Amino acid sequence: CASSHFEGFETQYF.